The clone carrying this T cell receptor (beta chain) was seen once. Its target is not known. Measured with immunoSEQ multiplex PCR; TCRdb has only the in-frame clones, and not every one. The sample contains approximately 260,000 clones, approximately 84% of which appear only once. These data originate in a study of Tregs in tolerant kidney transplant recipients. General observations from the study: The small number of patients limits these findings pending further validation. Biological reproducibility was not directly addressed in this study.

Trimming pared 8 bases from V and 1 base from J, leaving 11 bases between. Germline V gene data show CDR1 as MNHNS and CDR2 as SASEGT. The CDR3 contains 13 residues. The sequencing input was CD4+ T cells from blood. The source is a human donor in good health. The J gene is TRBJ1-1, the V gene TRBV6-1; D ambiguous. CDR3 sequence reads: CASHKWENTEAFF. CDR3 in DNA: TGTGCCAGCCATAAATGGGAGAACACTGAAGCTTTCTTT.